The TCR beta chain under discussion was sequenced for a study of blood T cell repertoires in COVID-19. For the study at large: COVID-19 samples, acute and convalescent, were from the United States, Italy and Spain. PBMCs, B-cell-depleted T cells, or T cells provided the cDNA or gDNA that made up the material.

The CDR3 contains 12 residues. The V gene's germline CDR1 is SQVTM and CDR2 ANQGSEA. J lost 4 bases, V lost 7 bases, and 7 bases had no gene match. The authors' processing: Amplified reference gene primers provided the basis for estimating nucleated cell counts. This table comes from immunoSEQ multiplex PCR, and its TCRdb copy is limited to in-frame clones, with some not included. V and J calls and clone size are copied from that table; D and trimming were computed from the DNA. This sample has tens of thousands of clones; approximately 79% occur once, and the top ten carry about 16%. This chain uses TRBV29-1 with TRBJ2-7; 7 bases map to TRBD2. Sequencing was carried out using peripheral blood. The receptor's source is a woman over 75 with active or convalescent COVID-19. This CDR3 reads CSAAGASYEQYF. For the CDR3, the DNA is TGCAGCGCCGCGGGAGCGTCTTACGAGCAGTACTTC.